This TCR beta chain was sequenced for a study of blood T cell repertoires in COVID-19. The germline gives CDR1 LGHDT, CDR2 YNNKEL (reference sequence). V lost 1 base to trimming and J lost 2 bases; unmatched junction nucleotides: 0. The length of the CDR3 is 15 residues. Clones were read by immunoSEQ multiplex PCR, and TCRdb kept only the in-frame ones, dropping some. The sample gives approximately 150,000 clones, roughly 89% of which show up once; under 6% is in the top ten. The V gene is TRBV3-1 (or the pseudogene TRBV3-2), the J gene TRBJ1-5; 9 positions agree with TRBD1. The source material was peripheral blood. This clonotype was obtained from a human donor in a cohort sampled during active COVID-19. The CDR3 DNA follows: TGTGCCAGCAGCCAAGGGGACAGGGGCAATCAGCCCCAGCATTTT. Its translation is CASSQGDRGNQPQHF.